The rows below give T cell receptor beta chains drawn from one sample of a study of T cells in Graves' hyperthyroidism and ophthalmopathy. Each CDR3 protein gets one entry after TCRdb re-called the multiplex PCR reads with MiXCR. Among 480,000 or so distinct CDR3 sequences listed, 40% to 50% were seen once. The sequenced sample consisted of peripheral blood or thyroid tissue (not recorded which). The receptors originated from an adult woman with Graves' disease, either hyperthyroidism or ophthalmopathy (not recorded which). Both conserved end residues are part of each CDR3. The D gene is left open where the match is weak. Where a row states a size, it is once, few, many or the class of an expanded clone; other rows omit it.

TRBV7-9,TRBJ2-5,NA,few,TGTGCCAGCAGCCACCGGGACACCCAAGAGACCCAGTACTTC,CASSHRDTQETQYF
TRBV7-2,TRBJ2-7,NA,NA,TGTGCCAGCAGCCGTGAACGGTTATCCTACGAGCAGTACTTC,CASSRERLSYEQYF
TRBV7-6,TRBJ2-7,TRBD2,many,TGTGCCAGCAGCTTAGGGCCTAGCGGGGTTTACGAGCAGTACTTC,CASSLGPSGVYEQYF
TRBV19,TRBJ1-4,NA,many,TGTGCCAGTAAAGACTCCTCCTCAGGTGAAAAACTGTTTTTT,CASKDSSSGEKLFF
TRBV9,TRBJ2-1,NA,NA,TGTGCCAGCAGCGTAGATGGCACCTACAATGAGCAGTTCTTC,CASSVDGTYNEQFF
TRBV9,TRBJ2-3,NA,NA,TGTGCCAGCAGCGTAGGAAGCAGAAGCACAGATACGCAGTATTTT,CASSVGSRSTDTQYF
TRBV7-3,TRBJ2-2,NA,many,TGTGCCAGCAGCTCCCACTCGAACACCGGGGAGCTGTTTTTT,CASSSHSNTGELFF
TRBV6-5,TRBJ1-2,NA,NA,TGTGCCAGCAGCACCGGCGGCCGGATGTCTTTCTCCTTC,CASSTGGRMSFSF
TRBV20-1,TRBJ1-5,NA,NA,TGCAGTGCCGCCGAGCGGGATAGCAATCAGCCCCAGCATTTT,CSAAERDSNQPQHF
TRBV6-5,TRBJ2-7,NA,NA,TGTGCCAGCAGACGGACCGTCCTGTCCTACGAGCGGTACTTC,CASRRTVLSYERYF
TRBV20-1,TRBJ1-3,NA,many,TGCAGTGCTAGTTCCGGGACGAGAAACACCATATATTTT,CSASSGTRNTIYF
TRBV5-1,TRBJ1-1,NA,NA,TGCGCCAGCAGCTTAAGGGGCAGACATAACACTGAAGCTTTCTTT,CASSLRGRHNTEAFF
TRBV19,TRBJ1-2,NA,few,TGTGCCAGTAGTATGGTCAAGACGGGCGGCTACACCTTC,CASSMVKTGGYTF
TRBV20-1,TRBJ2-7,NA,NA,TGCAGTGCTAGTCTCCGCGGGCGGAAATACGAGCAGTACTTC,CSASLRGRKYEQYF
TRBV7-9,TRBJ1-5,NA,NA,TGTGCCAGCAGCGGGAAGGGATCCGGTCAGCAGCCCCAGCATTTT,CASSGKGSGQQPQHF
TRBV29-1,TRBJ2-7,TRBD1,NA,TGCAGCGTTTGGGGACAGGGTTTTAACGAGCAGTACTTC,CSVWGQGFNEQYF
TRBV4-1,TRBJ1-2,NA,many,TGCGCCAGCAGCCCCTTGGAAGCTAACTATGGCTACACCTTC,CASSPLEANYGYTF
TRBV7-2,TRBJ1-5,NA,NA,TGTGCCAGCAGCTTAAAGGAGAATCAGCCCCAGCATTTT,CASSLKENQPQHF
TRBV7-2,TRBJ2-2,NA,NA,TGTGCCAGCAGCTCCCCAAAGACAGGTCCCGGGGAGCTGTTTTTT,CASSSPKTGPGELFF
TRBV12-3/TRBV12-4,TRBJ1-4,NA,many,TGTGCCAGCAGTTCCCATCGGGTGGGTGAAAAACTGTTTTTT,CASSSHRVGEKLFF
TRBV20-1,TRBJ2-5,NA,many,TGCAGTGCTACAGGGCGTCAAGAGACCCAGTACTTC,CSATGRQETQYF
TRBV7-2,TRBJ1-3,NA,few,TGTGCCAGCAGCTTAGGACAGCCGGCTTGGGGGGGAAACGCCATATATTTT,CASSLGQPAWGGNAIYF
TRBV20-1,TRBJ2-2,TRBD1,many,TGCAGTGCTCCAGGGGGCGGCAGCACCGGGGAGCTGTTTTTT,CSAPGGGSTGELFF
TRBV2,TRBJ1-1,NA,NA,TGTGCCAGCTTCCGGACAGCTGCTAACACTGAAGCTTTCTTT,CASFRTAANTEAFF
TRBV12-5,TRBJ2-7,NA,NA,TGTGCTAGTGGTTTGAGCTCATCGGGCGCTAACTACGAGCAGTACTTC,CASGLSSSGANYEQYF
TRBV7-2,TRBJ2-5,NA,many,TGTGCCAGCAGCTTATTCGGCGGGACCTACACCTCCCAAGAGACCCAGTACTTC,CASSLFGGTYTSQETQYF
TRBV29-1,TRBJ2-7,TRBD1,NA,TGCAGCGTTGAGACAGGGCCGGCCGAGCAGTACTTC,CSVETGPAEQYF
TRBV5-1,TRBJ2-7,NA,few,TGCGCCAGCAGCTCAGGGAGAAGCTTCTACGAGCAGTACTTC,CASSSGRSFYEQYF
TRBV7-2,TRBJ2-2,NA,few,TGTGCCAGCAGCTTAGATTTAGGTGGGGGGACCGGGGAGCTGTTTTTT,CASSLDLGGGTGELFF
TRBV6-5,TRBJ2-7,NA,NA,TGTGCCATCAGTACTCGAGAGCAGTACTTC,CAISTREQYF